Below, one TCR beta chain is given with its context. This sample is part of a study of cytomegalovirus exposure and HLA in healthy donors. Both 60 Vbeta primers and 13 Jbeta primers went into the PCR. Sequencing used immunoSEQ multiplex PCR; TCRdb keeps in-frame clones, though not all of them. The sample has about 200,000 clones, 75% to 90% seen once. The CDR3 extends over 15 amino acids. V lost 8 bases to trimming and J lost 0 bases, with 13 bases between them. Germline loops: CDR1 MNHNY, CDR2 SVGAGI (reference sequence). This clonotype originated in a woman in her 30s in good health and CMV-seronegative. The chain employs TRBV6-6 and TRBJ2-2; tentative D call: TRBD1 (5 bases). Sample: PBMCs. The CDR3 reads CASLFRQTNTGELFF. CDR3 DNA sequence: TGTGCCAGCCTCTTTAGACAGACGAACACCGGGGAGCTGTTTTTT.